This T cell receptor beta chain was sequenced for a study of blood T cells in healthy people across ages. V dropped 4 bases and J dropped 2 bases, with 9 bases sitting between them. Looked up from germline, CDR1 is SGDLS and CDR2 is YYNGEE. The length of the CDR3 is 13 residues. A J-beta primer mix and a sample-barcoded 5' primer were used in a second PCR of roughly 7 to 12 cycles. Unique molecular identifiers of 12 random nucleotides labeled each cDNA. Using its own MiXCR run on the 5' RACE reads, TCRdb lists one record per CDR3 protein. The sample lists about a million distinct CDR3 sequences; around 48% were seen once. This clonotype was recorded a few times.

The clonotype originates from a man aged 25 to 40 in good health. The chain is built from TRBV9 and TRBJ1-2, with D possibly being TRBD1 (6 bases). Input material: blood. The CDR3 is CASSKDSNYGYTF. For the CDR3, the DNA is TGTGCCAGCAGCAAGGACAGCAACTATGGCTACACCTTC.